A selection of T cell receptor beta chains follows, all from one sample in a study of response to subunit inactivated influenza vaccine. Using its own MiXCR run on the RT-PCR reads, TCRdb lists one record per CDR3 protein. The data contain 180,000 or so distinct CDR3 sequences, approximately 12% of them singletons. This sample also belongs to another study, concerning T cells expressing NK-cell markers.

The sample was CD8+ T cells sorted from PBMCs, taken approximately 13 days after vaccination. The receptors come from a man aged 50-60 years who received an inactivated influenza vaccine. Both conserved end residues are part of each CDR3. A D gene is named only where the DNA matches it firmly. Clone size is not always given. Where it is, it says once, few, many or a class for expanded clones.

J: TRBJ1-2
V: TRBV10-3
D: -
size: -
DNA: TGTGCCATCAGTGACGCCGGGGGCGAAAACTATGGCTACACCTTC
CDR3: CAISDAGGENYGYTF

J: TRBJ2-7
V: TRBV6-5
D: -
size: -
DNA: TGTGCCAGCAGTTACAACTTGGACGTGAGCTCCTACGAGCAGTACTTC
CDR3: CASSYNLDVSSYEQYF

J: TRBJ2-5
V: TRBV27
D: -
size: -
DNA: TGTGCCAGCAGTATAGCAAAACAAGAGACCCAGTACTTC
CDR3: CASSIAKQETQYF

J: TRBJ2-7
V: TRBV3-1
D: -
size: few
DNA: TGTGCCAGCAGCCAAGATATTGAGGTGTTCTACGAGCAGTACTTC
CDR3: CASSQDIEVFYEQYF

J: TRBJ2-1
V: TRBV2
D: -
size: -
DNA: TGTGCCAGCAGACCCTACTCGCAATCCTACAATGAGCAGTTCTTC
CDR3: CASRPYSQSYNEQFF

J: TRBJ1-1
V: TRBV4-2
D: -
size: -
DNA: TGTGCCAGCAGCAAACAACGAACCCTGAACACTGAAGTTTTCTTT
CDR3: CASSKQRTLNTEVFF

J: TRBJ2-2
V: TRBV6-5
D: -
size: -
DNA: TGTGCCAGCAGTTACCTTTCAGGCGGGGAGCTGTTTTTT
CDR3: CASSYLSGGELFF

J: TRBJ2-3
V: TRBV6-5
D: -
size: few
DNA: TGTGCCAGCAGTCCAGGGGTAGATACGCAGTATTTT
CDR3: CASSPGVDTQYF

J: TRBJ2-1
V: TRBV19
D: TRBD2
size: -
DNA: TGTGCCAGTAGATTCGCGGGACTAGCATCCTACAATGAGCAGTTCTTC
CDR3: CASRFAGLASYNEQFF

J: TRBJ2-5
V: TRBV3-1
D: TRBD2
size: many
DNA: TGTGCCAGCAGCTCTTCGCTAGCGGGGGGCTACCTGTACCAAGAGACCCAGTACTTC
CDR3: CASSSSLAGGYLYQETQYF

J: TRBJ2-7
V: TRBV5-1
D: -
size: many
DNA: TGCGCCAGCAGCTTGGCGGGCCGGGGGATTGGCTACGAGCAGTACTTC
CDR3: CASSLAGRGIGYEQYF